This entry lists 27 T cell receptor beta chains sequenced from one sample in a study of blood T cell repertoires in COVID-19. Libraries were prepared by immunoSEQ multiplex PCR; TCRdb keeps only in-frame clonotypes and omits some of them. The sample includes hundreds of thousands of clones, roughly 88% of them seen just once. Sequenced sample: PBMCs or T cells enriched from blood (not recorded which). All receptors come from a woman younger than 30 who had been exposed to COVID-19.

The CDR3 sequence: CASSPLTTSGGDSYNEQFF. The CDR3 bases are TGTGCCAGCAGTCCATTAACGACTAGCGGGGGCGACTCCTACAATGAGCAGTTCTTC. The chain links TRBV27 to TRBJ2-1; 12 bases are shared with TRBD2. The V and J ends lost 5 bases and 0 bases, in that order; junction bases with no gene match: 11. CDR1 and CDR2 (germline): MNHEY, SMNVEV (reference sequence). The length of the CDR3 is 19 residues.

This chain joins TRBV18 and TRBJ2-7; 11 bases are a match to TRBD2. With V trimmed by 3 bases and J by 0 bases, 13 bases remained unmatched. Germline assignment: CDR1 KGHSH and CDR2 LQKENI. The CDR3 consists of 19 residues. CDR3 sequence reads: CASSPRRLTSGGSSYEQYF. The CDR3 coding sequence is TGTGCCAGCTCACCGCGACGCCTTACTAGCGGGGGCAGCTCCTACGAGCAGTACTTC.

J is TRBJ1-1 and V is TRBV11-3; possibly TRBD1 for D (6 bases). V shed 6 bases and J shed 3 bases, with 11 bases lying between them. This CDR3 is 13 amino acids long. Germline lookup yields CDR1 SGHNT and CDR2 YENEEA. Here the CDR3 reads CASSRDTYTEAFF. CDR3 DNA: TGTGCCAGCAGTCGGGACACCTACACTGAAGCTTTCTTT.

The chain employs TRBV7-3 and TRBJ2-2; 14 nucleotides line up with TRBD2. The V gene end was trimmed by 5 bases and the J gene end by 4 bases; junction bases not matched to a gene: 9. CDR3 size: 18 residues. Looked up from germline, CDR1 is SGHTA and CDR2 is FQGTGA. The CDR3 DNA reads TGTGCCAGCAGCCCGACTAGCGGGGGGGCGGGGCCCACCGGGGAGCTGTTTTTT. Translated: CASSPTSGGAGPTGELFF.

The rearrangement links TRBV14 to TRBJ1-1, with 10 bases lining up with TRBD1. The CDR3 extends over 15 amino acids. V dropped 4 bases and J dropped 6; count of bases not matched to a gene: 8. The germline CDR1 and CDR2 sequences are SGHDN and FVKESK. The CDR3 reads CASSLWTGGAPEAFF. In nucleotides, the CDR3 is TGTGCCAGCAGCCTCTGGACAGGGGGTGCTCCTGAAGCTTTCTTT. Together with reference TRBV14 and TRBJ1-1, the CDR3 gives the full variable domain: EAGVTQFPSHSVIEKGQTVTLRCDPISGHDNLYWYRRVMGKEIKFLLHFVKESKQDESGMPNNRFLAERTGGTYSTLKVQPAELEDSGVYFCASSLWTGGAPEAFFGQGTRLTVV.

The V and J genes are TRBV19 and TRBJ2-1; weak D call: TRBD2 (6 bases). Germline V lookup: CDR1 LNHDA, CDR2 SQIVND (reference sequence). This CDR3 has 17 amino acids. V dropped 5 bases and J dropped 4 bases, with 21 bases sitting between them. CDR3 sequence reads: CASSYSLAESLYNEQFF. The DNA for the CDR3 is TGTGCCAGTAGTTACTCACTAGCCGAAAGCCTATACAATGAGCAGTTCTTC.

This rearrangement joins TRBV10-1 to TRBJ2-3, with D perhaps TRBD2 (5 bases). The CDR3 totals 14 residues. V lost 2 bases, J lost 6 bases, and 12 bases lay in between. Germline V gives CDR1 WNHNN, CDR2 SYGVQD (reference sequence). The CDR3 is CASSETWEWDTQYF. CDR3 sequence (DNA): TGCGCCAGCAGTGAGACATGGGAGTGGGATACGCAGTATTTT.

This clone appeared once. The chain carries TRBV30 and TRBJ1-2; D is perhaps TRBD1 (6 bases). Germline V gene sequence: CDR1 GTSNPN, CDR2 SVGIG (reference sequence). The CDR3 extends over 11 amino acids. Trimming removed 0 bases from V and 11 bases from J, with 10 bases in between. CDR3 DNA sequence: TGTGCCTGGAGTGTCCAGGGGTTATACACCTTC. This sequence encodes CAWSVQGLYTF. The variable domain in full, with the rest retrieved from reference TRBV30 and TRBJ1-2, is SQTIHQWPATLVQPVGSPLSLECTVEGTSNPNLYWYRQAAGRGLQLLFYSVGIGQISSEVPQNLSASRPQDRQFILSSKKLLLSDSGFYLCAWSVQGLYTFGSGTRLTVV.

This clone was recorded only once. The chain joins TRBV7-3 to TRBJ2-1; 10 bases line up with TRBD1. Germline assignment: CDR1 SGHTA and CDR2 FQGTGA. V was pared by 5 bases and J by 5 bases, with 3 bases of the junction left unmatched. CDR3 length equals 14 residues. The CDR3 sequence is CASSPGTGDNEQFF. In DNA, the CDR3 is TGTGCCAGCAGCCCCGGGACAGGGGACAATGAGCAGTTCTTC.

The J gene is TRBJ2-7, the V gene TRBV6-1; TRBD1 is a possible D gene (5 bases). The CDR3 spans 12 residues. CDR1 is MNHNS and CDR2 is SASEGT in the germline V gene. V lost 3 bases and J lost 7, with 10 bases in between. The DNA for the CDR3 is TGTGCCAGCAGTGATTTTAGGGGTGAGCAGTACTTC. Translating gives CASSDFRGEQYF.

This sequence joins TRBV30 and TRBJ1-1; 7 nucleotides line up with TRBD1. The CDR3 contains 13 residues. The germline CDR1 and CDR2 sequences are GTSNPN and SVGIG (reference sequence). With 1 base clipped from V and 1 base from J, the junction kept 0 bases outside the gene matches. CDR3: CAWSDRGNTEAFF. DNA of the CDR3: TGTGCCTGGAGTGACAGGGGGAACACTGAAGCTTTCTTT.

The chain employs TRBV4-1 and TRBJ1-6; D might be TRBD1 (6 bases). V gave up 3 bases and J gave up 8 bases, with 20 bases separating them. Germline CDR1 reads MGHRA; CDR2 reads YSYEKL. This CDR3 spans 17 amino acids. This chain's CDR3 is CASSHMTGYLPHSPLHF. In nucleotides, the CDR3 is TGCGCCAGCAGCCATATGACAGGTTACTTACCCCATTCACCCCTCCACTTT.

J is TRBJ2-4 and V is TRBV6-5; a weak D match, TRBD1 (5 bases). Trimming cost V 4 bases and J 2 bases, with 15 bases left between them. Germline lookup yields CDR1 MNHEY and CDR2 SVGAGI. The CDR3 covers 16 residues. CDR3 sequence reads: CASSSSMAGTKNIQYF. The CDR3 DNA reads as TGTGCCAGCAGTTCGTCAATGGCAGGGACCAAAAACATTCAGTACTTC.

This clone has just one count. The chain uses TRBV2 and TRBJ2-1, with 10 bases that match TRBD2. The CDR3 consists of 14 residues. Germline loops: CDR1 SNHLY, CDR2 FYNNEI. The trim removed 6 bases at V and 4 bases at J, leaving 3 bases unmatched. The CDR3 sequence: CASRISGRYNEQFF. CDR3 sequence (DNA): TGTGCCAGCAGGATTAGCGGGAGGTACAATGAGCAGTTCTTC.

V usage is TRBV5-6 and J usage is TRBJ1-4, with TRBD1 matching over 8 bases. Germline V gene sequence: CDR1 SGHDT, CDR2 YYEEEE. With 1 base clipped from V and 7 bases from J, the junction kept 9 bases outside the gene matches. The CDR3 sequence is 16 residues long. CDR3 residues: CASSLRGGQGSEKLFF. CDR3 coding DNA: TGTGCCAGCAGCTTGAGGGGTGGACAGGGTAGTGAAAAACTGTTTTTT.

The chain employs TRBV4-2 and TRBJ2-7; 7 bases map to TRBD1. With 0 bases clipped from V and 0 bases from J, the junction kept 8 bases outside the gene matches. CDR1 and CDR2 from the germline V gene are LGHNA and YNFKEQ. The CDR3 consists of 17 residues. CDR3 nucleotides: TGTGCCAGCAGCCAAGAATATAGGGGGCCCATCTCCTACGAGCAGTACTTC. It translates to CASSQEYRGPISYEQYF.

The rearrangement links TRBV6-5 to TRBJ2-1; D perhaps matches TRBD2 (6 bases). Trimming removed 11 bases from V and 0 bases from J, with 14 bases in between. Germline loops: CDR1 MNHEY, CDR2 SVGAGI. The CDR3 contains 14 residues. CDR3 nucleotides: TGTGCCGGTACCGGGGGTTCCTCCTACAATGAGCAGTTCTTC. This sequence encodes CAGTGGSSYNEQFF.

The chain links TRBV28 to TRBJ2-3; 10 bases line up with TRBD1. After removal of 6 bases from V and 8 bases from J, the junction contained 11 bases not matched to a gene. The germline V gene encodes CDR1 MDHEN and CDR2 SYDVKM. The CDR3 runs 15 residues. CDR3 nucleotides: TGTGCCAGCAGCCTCGGAGGGACAGGGGATTTTACGCAGTATTTT. It specifies CASSLGGTGDFTQYF.

This chain links TRBV5-1 with TRBJ2-1; 9 nucleotides line up with TRBD1. Germline CDR1 and CDR2: SGHRS and YFSETQ. Trimming removed 4 bases from V and 4 bases from J; junction bases left unmatched: 9. This CDR3 spans 16 amino acids. CDR3 in amino acids: CASSLEGGQGYNEQFF. CDR3 nucleotide sequence: TGCGCCAGCAGCCTGGAAGGCGGACAGGGGTACAATGAGCAGTTCTTC.

The gene calls are TRBV10-3 and TRBJ2-3; 8 bases agree with TRBD2. CDR3 length: 13 residues. Germline CDR1 reads ENHRY; CDR2 reads SYGVKD. The junction had 3 bases not matched to a gene; V was cut back by 6 bases and J by 4 bases. The CDR3 spells CAIRAAGADTQYF. DNA of the CDR3: TGTGCCATCAGAGCAGCGGGAGCAGATACGCAGTATTTT.

V and J are TRBV4-3 and TRBJ1-2; 8 bases are a match to TRBD1. CDR1 and CDR2 (germline): LGHNA, YSLEER. The CDR3 length is 15 residues. The ends lost 3 bases at V and 3 bases at J; junction bases unmatched: 6. CDR3 region: CASSHNRGAYYGYTF. CDR3 in DNA: TGCGCCAGCAGCCACAACAGGGGGGCATACTATGGCTACACCTTC.

The V call is TRBV6-5, the J call TRBJ2-1; 13 nucleotides line up with TRBD2. The germline V gene encodes CDR1 MNHEY and CDR2 SVGAGI. Trimming removed 8 bases from V and 12 bases from J; junction bases left unmatched: 7. The CDR3 consists of 13 residues. CDR3 sequence: CASRTSGGAGQFF. Written as DNA, the CDR3 is TGTGCCAGCCGAACTAGCGGGGGGGCAGGGCAGTTCTTC.

This chain uses TRBV7-9 with TRBJ2-2; D might be TRBD2 (6 bases). V shed 4 bases and J shed 3 bases, with 9 bases lying between them. The CDR3 spans 14 residues. CDR1 and CDR2 (germline): SEHNR, FQNEAQ (reference sequence). The CDR3 bases are TGTGCCAGCAGCTCCGGGACTTACACCGGGGAGCTGTTTTTT. Amino acid sequence: CASSSGTYTGELFF.

In its sample, this clone was seen once. The chain joins TRBV5-1 to TRBJ2-1; 11 bases align to TRBD2. Per the germline V gene, CDR1 is SGHRS and CDR2 is YFSETQ. V lost 4 bases, J lost 2 bases, and 5 bases stayed unmatched. This CDR3 is built from 16 residues. CDR3 in DNA: TGCGCCAGCAGCATCACTAGCGGGAGCACCTACAATGAGCAGTTCTTC. Its translation is CASSITSGSTYNEQFF.

This clone has only one observation. The CDR3: CAITHDIAGGQRNEQFF. DNA for the CDR3: TGTGCCATCACCCACGATATAGCGGGGGGGCAAAGAAATGAGCAGTTCTTC. The rearrangement links TRBV10-3 to TRBJ2-1, with 11 bases that match TRBD2. The V and J ends lost 7 bases and 7 bases, in that order; junction bases with no gene match: 15. CDR1 is ENHRY and CDR2 is SYGVKD in the germline V gene. The CDR3 is 17 residues long.

The chain employs TRBV6-5 and TRBJ2-5; 7 bases map to TRBD1. The length of the CDR3 is 14 residues. V gave up 8 bases and J gave up 5 bases; unmatched junction bases: 11. Germline assignment: CDR1 MNHEY and CDR2 SVGAGI. CDR3 nucleotide sequence: TGTGCCAGCTTTCGACAGGGAAGGTCGGAGACCCAGTACTTC. It is translated as CASFRQGRSETQYF.

This clone was observed once. The CDR3 loop reads CSVIVTEAFF. CDR3 in DNA: TGCAGCGTTATAGTCACTGAAGCTTTCTTT. The J gene is TRBJ1-1, the V gene TRBV29-1; D remains unclear. Germline CDR1 SQVTM, CDR2 ANQGSEA. V lost 5 bases and J lost 4, with 5 bases in between. The CDR3 is made up of 10 amino acids.